This T cell receptor beta chain was sequenced for a study of beta chain features in type 1 diabetes. This clone was counted only a few times. TCRB transcripts that were expressed got sequenced, as all of the isolated RNA had been reverse transcribed. TCRdb's table, derived via immunoSEQ multiplex PCR, lists solely in-frame clones and lacks some. This sample has around 320,000 clones, with 12% to 15% found just once. The CDR3 has 14 residues. The ends were cut back, 6 bases at V and 5 bases at J, with 14 bases in the middle. In germline, CDR1 is LNHDA, CDR2 SQIVND (reference sequence). Sequenced input: central memory CD4+ T cells from blood. The gene calls are TRBV19 and TRBJ2-1; D is perhaps TRBD1 (6 bases). This receptor was taken from a man aged 25 to 40 in good health. Written as DNA, the CDR3 is TGTGCCAGTAGGTACGGGACAAATAACAATGAGCAGTTCTTC. The encoded protein is CASRYGTNNNEQFF.